The 9 T cell receptor beta chains below were found in one sample sequenced in a study of CD4 and CD8 cells across lung adenocarcinoma regions. TCRdb passed the PCR reads through MiXCR, listing each CDR3 protein once. The table has about 19,000 distinct CDR3 sequences, 46% seen once. The source material was CD4+ T cells from the margin of a lung tumor. The origin of the receptors is a male donor with lung adenocarcinoma. The CD4 and CD8 labels of this study may be unreliable.

This clonotype was counted ten times or more. The DNA for the CDR3 is TGTGCCAGCAGGCCGACAGCTCCCTACGAGCAGTACTTC. It yields the protein CASRPTAPYEQYF. The chain uses TRBV6-1 and TRBJ2-5; D is possibly TRBD1 (5 bases). The J call may be incorrect, as the DNA end agrees better with TRBJ2-7. CDR1 and CDR2 from the germline V gene are MNHNS and SASEGT. The CDR3 covers 13 residues.

There are many counts of this clonotype. This chain links TRBV10-2 with TRBJ2-5; 8 bases match TRBD1. The DNA end is more similar to TRBJ2-7, so the J call may be wrong. This CDR3 is built from 16 residues. Germline V gene data show CDR1 as WSHSY and CDR2 as SAAADI. The CDR3 DNA reads TGCGCCAGCAGTGAGTCTCAAGGGACAGGAGATTACGAGCAGTACTTC. It encodes CASSESQGTGDYEQYF.

The chain links TRBV4-1 to TRBJ2-3, with 8 positions matching TRBD1. V shed 0 bases, J shed 5 bases, and the junction held 7 bases outside the gene matches. Germline CDR1 MGHRA, CDR2 YSYEKL. This CDR3 is 16 amino acids long. The CDR3 sequence: CASSQDVRGLKDTQYF. CDR3 coding DNA: TGCGCCAGCAGCCAAGACGTCAGGGGGCTGAAAGATACGCAGTATTTT.

CDR3 DNA: TGCTGCAGCAGGCTCGGGGGCCGGACCCAAAACACCCAGTACTTC. It is translated as CCSRLGGRTQNTQYF. The chain recombines TRBV4-1 with TRBJ2-4; D might be TRBD1 or TRBD2, each matching 6 bases. Germline CDR1 and CDR2: MGHRA and YSYEKL. The CDR3 spans 15 residues.

This clonotype is labeled medium-sized. The junction departs from germline at one end; a sequencing error may be responsible. The genes are TRBV6-5 and TRBJ2-5; 8 bases are a match to TRBD2. CDR3 length equals 13 residues. Looked up from germline, CDR1 is MNHEY and CDR2 is SVGAGI. The CDR3 nucleotides read TGTGCCAGCAGTGACTGGAGGGCCGGGACTAGTTTCTTC. It yields the protein CASSDWRAGTSFF.

This CDR3 is CASSTVGKTYNEQFF. The DNA of the CDR3 is TGTGCCAGCAGCACAGTGGGCAAGACCTACAATGAGCAGTTCTTC. J is TRBJ2-5 and V is TRBV12-3 or TRBV12-4; D gene ambiguous. The closer fit of TRBJ2-1 to the DNA end suggests the J call may be wrong. The CDR3 has 15 amino acids.

This clonotype was recorded at least ten times. The chain uses TRBV4-1 and TRBJ2-3, with TRBD2 as a possible D gene (5 bases). CDR1 and CDR2 from the germline V gene are MGHRA and YSYEKL. The germline V and J ends were trimmed by 3 bases and 2 bases, with 18 bases remaining between them. This CDR3 has 17 amino acids. The CDR3 spells CASSQEILSGITDTQYF. In DNA form, the CDR3 reads TGCGCCAGCAGCCAGGAAATCCTCTCGGGGATCACAGATACGCAGTATTTT.

This clonotype was recorded a few times. A read error may be the cause here, since a much bigger clone is one base away. The V and J genes are TRBV6-1 and TRBJ2-1; 12 positions agree with TRBD2. The CDR3 runs to 14 residues. The germline V gene has CDR1 MNHNS and CDR2 SASEGT. Unmatched junction bases numbered 6, after V lost 6 bases and J lost 9 bases. CDR3 DNA: TGTGCCAGCAGAGGACTAGCGGGAACGGGTGAGCAGTTCTTC. It yields the protein CASRGLAGTGEQFF.

The table lists this clonotype with a count of one. The V and J genes are TRBV6-1 and TRBJ2-1; D may be TRBD2 (7 bases). Germline CDR1 is MNHNS and CDR2 is SASEGT. V was shortened by 6 bases and J by 6 bases, with 24 bases between the two germline ends. CDR3 length equals 17 residues. The CDR3 sequence is CASSSTALGGGSNEQFF. The CDR3 nucleotides read TGTGCCAGCAGCTCCACAGCCCTTGGGGGGGGCTCCAATGAGCAGTTCTTC.